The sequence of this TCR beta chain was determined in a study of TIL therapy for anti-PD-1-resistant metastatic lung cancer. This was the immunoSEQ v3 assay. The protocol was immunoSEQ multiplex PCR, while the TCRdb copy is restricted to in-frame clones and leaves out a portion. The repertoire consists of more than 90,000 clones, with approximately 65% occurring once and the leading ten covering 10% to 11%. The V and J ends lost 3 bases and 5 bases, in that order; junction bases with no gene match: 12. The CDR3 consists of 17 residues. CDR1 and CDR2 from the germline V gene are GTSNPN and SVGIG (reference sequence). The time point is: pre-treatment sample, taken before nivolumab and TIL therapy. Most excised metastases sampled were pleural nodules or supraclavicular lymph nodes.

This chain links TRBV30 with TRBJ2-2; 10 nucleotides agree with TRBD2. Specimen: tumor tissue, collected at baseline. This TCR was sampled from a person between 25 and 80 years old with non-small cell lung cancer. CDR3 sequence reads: CAWSRWASGSSTGELFF. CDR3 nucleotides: TGTGCCTGGAGCCGTTGGGCTAGCGGGAGTTCTACCGGGGAGCTGTTTTTT.